Listed here are 12 T cell receptor beta chains from one sample, sequenced in a study of regulatory T cells in long-lasting Graves disease. iRepertoire HTBI primers and Arm-PCR of CDR3 regions built TCR beta libraries. TCRdb re-analysed the multiplex PCR reads in MiXCR, keeping a single row per CDR3 protein. The sample carries a few hundred thousand distinct CDR3 sequences, less than 30% recorded once. The time point is: persistent/refractory GD, antithyroid drugs over 5 years with positive TRAb. The TCR library used RNA extracted from PBMCs. Sequenced material: peripheral blood mononuclear cells (PBMCs), taken when the disease was refractory, from a patient treated with antithyroid drugs. The origin of the receptors is a woman between 40 and 55 years old with Graves disease.

The CDR3 region is CASSSQGNGETQYF. CDR3 sequence (DNA): TGTGCCAGCAGCTCACAGGGGAACGGCGAGACCCAGTACTTC. V and J are TRBV11-2 and TRBJ2-5; 7 bases agree with TRBD1. V dropped 4 bases and J dropped 5; count of bases not matched to a gene: 7. Germline assignment: CDR1 SGHAT and CDR2 FQNNGV. This CDR3 region has 14 residues.

The chain is built from TRBV15 and TRBJ1-6; D perhaps matches TRBD1 (5 bases). Trimming removed 5 bases from V and 9 bases from J, with 17 bases in between. The CDR3 covers 15 residues. CDR1 and CDR2 (germline): LNHNV, YYDKDF (reference sequence). CDR3 residues: CATSLGGGAGSPLHF. CDR3 coding DNA: TGTGCCACCAGCTTGGGCGGAGGGGCGGGTTCACCCCTCCACTTT.

This clonotype was seen more than once but under ten times. This rearrangement joins TRBV7-9 to TRBJ1-2; D not resolved. The CDR3 is made up of 14 amino acids. V shed 2 bases and J shed 0 bases, with 7 bases lying between them. Germline-derived CDR1 and CDR2 are SEHNR and FQNEAQ (reference sequence). CDR3 sequence (DNA): TGTGCCAGCAGCTTAAGCATTCCTAACTATGGCTACACCTTC. Protein sequence: CASSLSIPNYGYTF.

The chain uses TRBV12-3 or TRBV12-4 and TRBJ1-2, with 7 bases fitting TRBD1. With 6 bases clipped from V and 4 bases from J, the junction kept 11 bases outside the gene matches. This CDR3 comprises 15 residues. The CDR3 nucleotides are TGTGCCAGCAGCAGTTTCCTCCGGGACAGCTATGGCTACACCTTC. This sequence encodes CASSSFLRDSYGYTF.

J is TRBJ1-1 and V is TRBV20-1; no clear D. The germline CDR1 and CDR2 sequences are DFQATT and SNEGSKA (reference sequence). V was clipped by 0 bases and J by 6 bases, with 17 bases between them. CDR3 length: 15 amino acids. CDR3 coding DNA: TGCAGTGCTAGAGATGATCGGGGAGCAGGCGCTGAAGCTTTCTTT. It specifies CSARDDRGAGAEAFF.

CDR3 bases: TGTGCCAGCTCGGGACAGGCCTCCTACAATGAGCAGTTCTTC. As protein: CASSGQASYNEQFF. The chain has TRBV9 and TRBJ2-1, with TRBD1 identical over 8 bases. CDR1 and CDR2 from the germline V gene are SGDLS and YYNGEE. V gave up 7 bases and J gave up 0 bases; unmatched junction bases: 3. The CDR3 has 14 residues. The full variable domain, with the rest looked up from reference TRBV9 and TRBJ2-1, is DSGVTQTPKHLITATGQRVTLRCSPRSGDLSVYWYQQSLDQGLQFLIQYYNGEERAKGNILERFSAQQFPDLHSELNLSSLELGDSALYFCASSGQASYNEQFFGPGTRLTVL.

This clonotype was picked up many times. The V and J genes are TRBV28 and TRBJ2-5, with 9 bases identical to TRBD1. Germline CDR1 and CDR2: MDHEN and SYDVKM. The CDR3 is made up of 14 amino acids. Trimming at V came to 7 bases and at J to 4 bases, leaving 7 bases not matched to a gene. CDR3 nucleotide sequence: TGTGCCAGCAACCGGGACAGGGTAAGAGAGACCCAGTACTTC. Translating gives CASNRDRVRETQYF.

This clonotype was found many times. The chain has TRBV5-5 and TRBJ2-7; D gene ambiguous. V was trimmed by 4 bases and J by 2 bases, leaving 13 bases between them. The CDR3 covers 14 residues. In germline, CDR1 is SGHKS, CDR2 YYEKEE (reference sequence). The CDR3 sequence: CASSPTFLTYEQYF. DNA of the CDR3: TGTGCCAGCAGCCCGACCTTCCTAACCTACGAGCAGTACTTC.

In this sample, this clonotype turned up many times. The chain joins TRBV27 to TRBJ2-5; 7 bases are a match to TRBD1. The junction had 8 bases not matched to a gene; V was cut back by 5 bases and J by 2 bases. Germline CDR1 reads MNHEY; CDR2 reads SMNVEV (reference sequence). The CDR3 spans 15 residues. Here the CDR3 reads CASSRRGWIQETQYF. The CDR3 nucleotides are TGTGCCAGCAGTCGCAGGGGGTGGATTCAAGAGACCCAGTACTTC.

This clonotype was seen repeatedly, ten times or more. Here the CDR3 DNA reads TGTGCCAGCAGCTTTAAAGCGTCCCAAGAGACCCAGTACTTC. Protein product: CASSFKASQETQYF. V and J are TRBV7-9 and TRBJ2-5; the D is unclear. The CDR3 has 14 amino acids. V was trimmed by 3 bases and J by 1 base, leaving 9 bases between them. The germline V gene encodes CDR1 SEHNR and CDR2 FQNEAQ (reference sequence). The variable domain in full, with the rest retrieved from reference TRBV7-9 and TRBJ2-5, is DTGVSQNPRHKITKRGQNVTFRCDPISEHNRLYWYRQTLGQGPEFLTYFQNEAQLEKSRLLSDRFSAERPKGSFSTLEIQRTEQGDSAMYLCASSFKASQETQYFGPGTRLLVL.

This clonotype was observed many times. The chain employs TRBV15 and TRBJ1-1, with TRBD1 as a possible D gene (6 bases). Germline values: CDR1 LNHNV, CDR2 YYDKDF (reference sequence). V lost 5 bases and J 4 bases, leaving 14 bases between the germline ends. The CDR3 is 14 residues long. CDR3 coding DNA: TGTGCCACCAGCTTCGGCAGGGGCGGCACTGAAGCTTTCTTT. This encodes CATSFGRGGTEAFF.

This clonotype has ten or more counts. The chain is built from TRBV28 and TRBJ2-7; TRBD2 is a possible D gene (6 bases). Germline CDR1 and CDR2: MDHEN and SYDVKM. V was pared by 2 bases and J by 6 bases, with 11 bases between. This CDR3 has 13 residues. CDR3: CASSLGRRVEQYF. In DNA form, the CDR3 reads TGTGCCAGCAGTTTAGGAAGGAGGGTCGAGCAGTACTTC.